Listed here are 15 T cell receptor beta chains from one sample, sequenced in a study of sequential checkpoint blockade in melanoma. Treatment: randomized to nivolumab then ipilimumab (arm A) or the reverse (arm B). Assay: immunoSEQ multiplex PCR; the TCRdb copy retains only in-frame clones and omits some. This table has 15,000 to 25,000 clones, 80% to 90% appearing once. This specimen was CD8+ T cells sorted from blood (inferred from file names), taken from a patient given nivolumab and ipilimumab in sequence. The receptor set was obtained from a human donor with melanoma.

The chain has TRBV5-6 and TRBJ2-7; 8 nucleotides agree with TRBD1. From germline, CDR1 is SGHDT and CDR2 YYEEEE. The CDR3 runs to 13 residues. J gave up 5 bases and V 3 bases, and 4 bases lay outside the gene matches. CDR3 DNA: TGTGCCAGCAGCTGGACAGGGTCCAACGAGCAGTACTTC. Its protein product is CASSWTGSNEQYF.

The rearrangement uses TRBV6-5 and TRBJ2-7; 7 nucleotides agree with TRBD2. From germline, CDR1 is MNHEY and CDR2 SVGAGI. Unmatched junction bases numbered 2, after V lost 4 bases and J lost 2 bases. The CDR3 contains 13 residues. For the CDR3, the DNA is TGTGCCAGCAGTTGGACTAGGGCCTACGAGCAGTACTTC. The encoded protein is CASSWTRAYEQYF.

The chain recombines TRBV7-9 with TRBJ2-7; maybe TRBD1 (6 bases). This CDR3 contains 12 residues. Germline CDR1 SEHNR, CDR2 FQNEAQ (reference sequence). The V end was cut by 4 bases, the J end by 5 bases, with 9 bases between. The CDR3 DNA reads TGTGCCAGCAGCTACAGGGTGCACGAGCAGTACTTC. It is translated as CASSYRVHEQYF.

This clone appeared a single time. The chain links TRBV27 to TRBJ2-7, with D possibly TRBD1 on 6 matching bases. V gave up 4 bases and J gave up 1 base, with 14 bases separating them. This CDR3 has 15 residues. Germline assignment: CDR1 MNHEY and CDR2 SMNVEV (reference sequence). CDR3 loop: CASSSQQGISYEQYF. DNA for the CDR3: TGTGCCAGCAGTTCCCAGCAGGGGATTTCCTACGAGCAGTACTTC.

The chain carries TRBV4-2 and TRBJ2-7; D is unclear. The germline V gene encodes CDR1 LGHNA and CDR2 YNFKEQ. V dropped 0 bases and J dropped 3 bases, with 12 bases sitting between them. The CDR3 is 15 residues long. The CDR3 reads CASSQERSHGYEQYF. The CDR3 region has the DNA TGTGCCAGCAGCCAAGAACGGAGCCACGGCTACGAGCAGTACTTC.

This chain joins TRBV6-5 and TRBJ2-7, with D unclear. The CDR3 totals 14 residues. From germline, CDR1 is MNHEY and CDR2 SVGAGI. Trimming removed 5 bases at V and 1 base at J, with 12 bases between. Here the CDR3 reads CASSHTDTSYEQYF. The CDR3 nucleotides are TGTGCCAGCAGTCATACTGACACATCCTACGAGCAGTACTTC.

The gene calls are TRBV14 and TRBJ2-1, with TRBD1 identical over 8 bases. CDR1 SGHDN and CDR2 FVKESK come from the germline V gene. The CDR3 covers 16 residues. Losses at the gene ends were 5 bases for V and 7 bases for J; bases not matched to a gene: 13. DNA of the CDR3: TGTGCCAGCAGCAGCCACGACAGGGGCTCTGGAAATGAGCAGTTCTTC. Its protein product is CASSSHDRGSGNEQFF.

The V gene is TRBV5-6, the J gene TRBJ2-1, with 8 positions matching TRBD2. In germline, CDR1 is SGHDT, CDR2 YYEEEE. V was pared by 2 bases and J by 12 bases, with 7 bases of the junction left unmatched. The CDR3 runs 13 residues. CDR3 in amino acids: CASSFGSGGGQFF. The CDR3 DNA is TGTGCCAGCAGCTTTGGGAGCGGGGGCGGGCAGTTCTTC. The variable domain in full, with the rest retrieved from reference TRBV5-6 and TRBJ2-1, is DAGVTQSPTHLIKTRGQQVTLRCSPKSGHDTVSWYQQALGQGPQFIFQYYEEEERQRGNFPDRFSGHQFPNYSSELNVNALLLGDSALYLCASSFGSGGGQFFGPGTRLTVL.

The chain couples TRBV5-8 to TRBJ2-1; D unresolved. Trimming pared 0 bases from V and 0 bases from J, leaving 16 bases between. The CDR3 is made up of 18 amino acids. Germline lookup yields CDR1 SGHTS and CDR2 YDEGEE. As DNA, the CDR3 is TGTGCCAGCAGCTTGGGCGGTGGATTTACCAGCTCCTACAATGAGCAGTTCTTC. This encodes CASSLGGGFTSSYNEQFF.

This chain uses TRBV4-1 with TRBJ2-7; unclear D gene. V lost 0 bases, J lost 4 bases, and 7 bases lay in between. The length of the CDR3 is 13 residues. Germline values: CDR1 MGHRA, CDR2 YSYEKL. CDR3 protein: CASSQENGYEQYF. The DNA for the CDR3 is TGCGCCAGCAGCCAAGAGAACGGGTACGAGCAGTACTTC.

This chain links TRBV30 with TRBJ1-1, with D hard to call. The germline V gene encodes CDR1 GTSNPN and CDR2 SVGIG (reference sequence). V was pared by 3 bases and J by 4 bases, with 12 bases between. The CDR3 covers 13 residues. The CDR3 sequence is CAWRLGRGTEAFF. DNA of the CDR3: TGTGCCTGGAGGCTAGGTCGGGGCACTGAAGCTTTCTTT.

The CDR3 coding sequence is TGTGCCAGCAGCTCGTGGCGTGGAGGCACAGATACGCAGTATTTT. Its translation is CASSSWRGGTDTQYF. V gene TRBV9 combines with J gene TRBJ2-3; D ambiguous. Germline V gene lookup returns CDR1 SGDLS and CDR2 YYNGEE. The V end lost 4 bases, the J end lost 1 base, and 13 bases lay between the germline ends. This CDR3 comprises 15 residues. The complete variable domain, with remaining parts taken from reference TRBV9 and TRBJ2-3, reads DSGVTQTPKHLITATGQRVTLRCSPRSGDLSVYWYQQSLDQGLQFLIQYYNGEERAKGNILERFSAQQFPDLHSELNLSSLELGDSALYFCASSSWRGGTDTQYFGPGTRLTVL.

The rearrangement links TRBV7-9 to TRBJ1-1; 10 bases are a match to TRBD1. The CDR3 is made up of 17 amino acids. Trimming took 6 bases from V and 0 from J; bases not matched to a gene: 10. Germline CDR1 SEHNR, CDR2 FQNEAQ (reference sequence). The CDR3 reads CASRRLGQGGVNTEAFF. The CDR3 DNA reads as TGTGCCAGCAGACGCCTCGGACAGGGGGGGGTGAACACTGAAGCTTTCTTT.

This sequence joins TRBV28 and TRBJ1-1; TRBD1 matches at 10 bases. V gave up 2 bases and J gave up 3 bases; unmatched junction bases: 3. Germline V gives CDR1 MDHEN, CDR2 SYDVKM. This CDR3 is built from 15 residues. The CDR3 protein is CASSLLGTGDTEAFF. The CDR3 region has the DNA TGTGCCAGCAGTTTACTCGGGACAGGGGACACTGAAGCTTTCTTT.

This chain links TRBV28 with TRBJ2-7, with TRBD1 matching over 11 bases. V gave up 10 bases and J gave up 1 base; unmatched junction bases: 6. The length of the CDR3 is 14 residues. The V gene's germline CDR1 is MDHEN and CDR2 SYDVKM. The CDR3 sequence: CAIRGTGGSYEQYF. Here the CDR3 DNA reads TGTGCCATCCGGGGGACAGGGGGTTCCTACGAGCAGTACTTC. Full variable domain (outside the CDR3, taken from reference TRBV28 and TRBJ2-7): DVKVTQSSRYLVKRTGEKVFLECVQDMDHENMFWYRQDPGLGLRLIYFSYDVKMKEKGDIPEGYSVSREKKERFSLILESASTNQTSMYLCAIRGTGGSYEQYFGPGTRLTVT.